A selection of T cell receptor beta chains follows, all from one sample in a study of shared clonotypes between healthy human individuals. Assay: immunoSEQ multiplex PCR; the TCRdb copy retains only in-frame clones and omits some. The sample yields over a million clones, approximately 80% seen once. What was sequenced was memory CD4+ T cells from PBMCs. These receptors were obtained from a man between 18 and 29 years old in good health. Some clones in this sample may be carry-over from other donors' samples. Each CDR3 is given with its conserved first and last residue. Each record gives: clone size, D gene, J gene, V gene, CDR3 protein, CDR3 DNA. A D gene is named only where the DNA matches it firmly. Clone size is not always given. Where it is, it says once, few, many or a class for expanded clones.

- | - | TRBJ1-4 | TRBV4-1 | CASSQVLETGGNEKLFF | TGCGCCAGCAGCCAAGTTCTAGAAACAGGCGGAAATGAAAAACTGTTTTTT
once | TRBD1 | TRBJ2-5 | TRBV7-7 | CASSRDREETQYF | TGTGCCAGCAGCCGCGACAGGGAAGAGACCCAGTACTTC
- | - | TRBJ2-7 | TRBV6-5 | CASSYSGRGSSYEQYF | TGTGCCAGCAGTTACTCAGGTCGCGGTAGCTCCTACGAGCAGTACTTC
- | - | TRBJ1-4 | TRBV7-2 | CASSPDGGNEKLFF | TGTGCCAGCAGCCCAGATGGTGGTAATGAAAAACTGTTTTTT
- | - | TRBJ1-1 | TRBV2 | CASSERQAPTEAFF | TGTGCCAGCAGTGAACGACAGGCTCCCACTGAAGCTTTCTTT
- | - | TRBJ1-2 | TRBV5-1 | CASSLGDGIYGYTF | TGCGCCAGCAGCTTGGGCGATGGCATCTATGGCTACACCTTC
- | - | TRBJ2-5 | TRBV29-1 | CSVGEGWETQYF | TGCAGCGTTGGCGAGGGCTGGGAGACCCAGTACTTC
- | TRBD1 | TRBJ2-5 | TRBV4-1 | CASSLLPQGETQYF | TGCGCCAGCAGCCTCTTACCACAGGGGGAGACCCAGTACTTC
- | TRBD2 | TRBJ2-2 | TRBV7-9 | CASSLIAGTANTGELFF | TGTGCCAGCAGCTTAATAGCGGGGACCGCGAACACCGGGGAGCTGTTTTTT
- | - | TRBJ2-7 | TRBV2 | CASSVLYEQYF | TGTGCCAGCAGTGTATTATACGAGCAGTACTTC
- | - | TRBJ2-2 | TRBV28 | CASMKVAGELFF | TGTGCCAGCATGAAGGTTGCCGGGGAGCTGTTTTTT
- | - | TRBJ2-7 | TRBV6-5 | CASSYRNPPYEQYF | TGTGCCAGCAGCTACCGGAATCCCCCCTACGAGCAGTACTTC
- | - | TRBJ2-7 | TRBV18 | CASSPPMGEQYF | TGTGCCAGCTCACCACCGATGGGGGAGCAGTACTTC
- | - | TRBJ1-1 | TRBV5-6 | CASSRSDGRYTEAFF | TGTGCCAGCAGCCGATCCGACGGACGGTACACTGAAGCTTTCTTT
- | - | TRBJ2-7 | TRBV30 | CAWRRSSYEQYF | TGTGCCTGGAGGAGGAGCTCCTACGAGCAGTACTTC
- | TRBD2 | TRBJ2-7 | TRBV10-2 | CASSLSGRGAYEQYF | TGCGCCAGCAGTTTGAGCGGGAGAGGAGCCTACGAGCAGTACTTC
- | TRBD1 | TRBJ1-1 | TRBV11-2 | CASSPRQGAPTEAFF | TGTGCCAGCAGCCCCCGACAGGGCGCTCCCACTGAAGCTTTCTTT
- | - | TRBJ2-5 | TRBV6-4 | CANRDWWNQETQYF | TGTGCCAACCGAGACTGGTGGAACCAAGAGACCCAGTACTTC
- | - | TRBJ2-7 | TRBV27 | CASLTARAAYEQYF | TGTGCCAGCCTAACCGCTAGGGCCGCCTACGAGCAGTACTTC
once | - | TRBJ2-7 | TRBV5-1 | CASSQGRHYYEQYF | TGCGCCAGCAGCCAGGGCCGCCACTACTACGAGCAGTACTTC
- | - | TRBJ1-2 | TRBV28 | CASSLFGSYGYTF | TGTGCCAGCAGTTTATTCGGGTCCTATGGCTACACCTTC
- | TRBD2 | TRBJ2-1 | TRBV5-1 | CASIPYAGGPGEQFF | TGCGCCAGCATCCCATATGCGGGAGGGCCAGGGGAGCAGTTCTTC
- | TRBD2 | TRBJ2-7 | TRBV9 | CASSAGGGTSAYEQYF | TGTGCCAGCAGCGCGGGGGGTGGGACTAGCGCCTACGAGCAGTACTTC
- | TRBD2 | TRBJ2-1 | TRBV5-4 | CASSSLAGGVYNEQFF | TGTGCCAGCAGCTCCCTAGCGGGAGGGGTCTACAATGAGCAGTTCTTC
once | TRBD1 | TRBJ1-4 | TRBV29-1 | CSTRTGGNEKLFF | TGCAGCACCCGGACAGGGGGAAATGAAAAACTGTTTTTT
- | TRBD2 | TRBJ2-7 | TRBV5-1 | CASSFSGRDEQYF | TGCGCCAGCAGCTTTAGCGGGAGGGATGAGCAGTACTTC
- | - | TRBJ1-4 | TRBV5-1 | CASSPDPFSNEKLFF | TGCGCCAGCAGCCCTGATCCGTTCTCAAATGAAAAACTGTTTTTT
- | - | TRBJ1-5 | TRBV4-1 | CASSQDGSAQVGWQPQHF | TGCGCCAGCAGCCAAGATGGGAGTGCGCAGGTCGGTTGGCAGCCCCAGCATTTT
- | TRBD2 | TRBJ2-1 | TRBV5-1 | CASGLTSGSHNEQFF | TGCGCCAGCGGCCTGACTAGCGGGAGCCACAATGAGCAGTTCTTC
- | - | TRBJ2-2 | TRBV7-2 | CASSLESGTGELFF | TGTGCCAGCAGCTTAGAGAGCGGGACCGGGGAGCTGTTTTTT
- | - | TRBJ2-5 | TRBV5-1 | CASRPTPGSQETQYF | TGCGCCAGCAGGCCAACGCCGGGATCGCAAGAGACCCAGTACTTC
- | - | TRBJ2-3 | TRBV28 | CASSSIGRTYADTQYF | TGTGCCAGCAGTTCAATCGGTAGGACTTATGCAGATACGCAGTATTTT
few | - | TRBJ1-1 | TRBV2 | CASTSEQMNTEAFF | TGTGCCAGCACCTCCGAGCAAATGAACACTGAAGCTTTCTTT
- | - | TRBJ2-3 | TRBV1 | CTSAHWGSPGTDTQYF | TGCACCAGCGCACACTGGGGGAGCCCAGGCACAGATACGCAGTATTTT
- | - | TRBJ2-7 | TRBV5-8 | CASFGAARSWGSYEQYF | TGTGCCAGCTTCGGGGCAGCCCGATCTTGGGGCTCCTACGAGCAGTACTTC
- | - | TRBJ2-6 | TRBV10-3 | CAIAQGIGGGNSGANVLTF | TGTGCCATCGCCCAGGGGATAGGAGGGGGCAACTCTGGGGCCAACGTCCTGACTTTC
once | - | TRBJ1-2 | TRBV14 | CASSQLIGGPSEYGYTF | TGTGCCAGCAGCCAACTTATCGGGGGGCCTAGTGAATATGGCTACACCTTC
- | - | TRBJ2-5 | TRBV19 | CATDTGNSETQYF | TGTGCCACAGATACGGGCAACTCGGAGACCCAGTACTTC
few | - | TRBJ1-4 | TRBV5-4 | CASSIGSGGRFF | TGTGCCAGCAGCATCGGCTCCGGGGGCCGGTTTTTT
- | - | TRBJ1-5 | TRBV28 | CASSPPGEQPQHF | TGTGCCAGCAGTCCCCCCGGGGAGCAGCCCCAGCATTTT
- | TRBD1 | TRBJ1-5 | TRBV28 | CASGPIPGQGDPTQHF | TGTGCCAGCGGACCCATTCCGGGACAGGGGGATCCGACCCAGCATTTT
- | - | TRBJ1-5 | TRBV6-5 | CASSYGGNQPQHF | TGTGCCAGCAGTTACGGAGGGAATCAGCCCCAGCATTTT
- | TRBD1 | TRBJ2-3 | TRBV10-3 | CAISDSMTGGITDTQYF | TGTGCCATCAGTGACTCGATGACAGGGGGTATCACAGATACGCAGTATTTT
- | TRBD1 | TRBJ1-1 | TRBV11-2 | CASSPTTGQTFRGAFF | TGTGCCAGCAGCCCAACCACGGGACAGACCTTTCGGGGGGCTTTCTTT
few | TRBD2 | TRBJ2-7 | TRBV9 | CASSVAAGTSGAHEQYF | TGTGCCAGCAGCGTAGCGGCAGGGACTAGCGGGGCCCACGAGCAGTACTTC
- | TRBD2 | TRBJ2-7 | TRBV4-2 | CASSQDLRGYSYEQYF | TGTGCCAGCAGCCAAGATCTGCGGGGGTACTCCTACGAGCAGTACTTC
- | TRBD2 | TRBJ2-1 | TRBV4-2 | CASSQGPTSDNEQFF | TGTGCCAGCAGCCAAGGACCGACTAGCGACAATGAGCAGTTCTTC
- | - | TRBJ2-1 | TRBV29-1 | CSVEHDYAPQQFF | TGCAGCGTTGAACATGATTATGCCCCTCAGCAGTTCTTC
- | - | TRBJ2-3 | TRBV28 | CASSPVPTDTQYF | TGTGCCAGCAGCCCCGTACCCACAGATACGCAGTATTTT
- | - | TRBJ2-6 | TRBV5-1 | CASSLTSSASGANVLTF | TGCGCCAGCAGCTTGACCAGCTCGGCTTCTGGGGCCAACGTCCTGACTTTC
- | TRBD1 | TRBJ1-2 | TRBV6-5 | CASSPGTGDPYGYTF | TGTGCCAGCAGTCCCGGGACAGGGGATCCGTATGGCTACACCTTC
- | TRBD1 | TRBJ1-5 | TRBV28 | CASRRFRGLGNQPQHF | TGTGCCAGCAGACGATTCAGGGGGCTTGGCAATCAGCCCCAGCATTTT
- | - | TRBJ2-1 | TRBV5-1 | CASRGGYNEQFF | TGCGCCAGCAGGGGAGGCTACAATGAGCAGTTCTTC
- | - | TRBJ2-7 | TRBV28 | CASSSGGIYEQYF | TGTGCCAGCAGTTCGGGCGGAATCTACGAGCAGTACTTC